A selection of T cell receptor beta chains follows, all from one sample in a study of T-cell memory formation after mild COVID-19. One entry per CDR3 protein results from TCRdb running MiXCR on the 5' RACE reads. Of fewer than 450,000 distinct CDR3 sequences listed, about 21% are singletons. The specimen was PBMCs or a T cell subset sorted from them (not recorded which). These receptors came from an adult woman who had mild COVID-19 (a few samples of this study predate the infection). Cell type and time point are not known. The CDR3 runs from the conserved cysteine through the conserved F or W. D genes are given only for firm matches. Only some rows state a clone size, as once, few, many or a class for expanded clones.

few	TRBV7-2	TRBJ2-3	TRBD2	CASSFGLRAAGASTDTQYF	TGTGCCAGCAGCTTCGGTTTACGGGCAGCGGGGGCGAGTACAGATACGCAGTATTTT
NA	TRBV4-1	TRBJ2-5	TRBD2	CASSHPTPGGRETQYF	TGCGCCAGCAGCCATCCCACCCCGGGGGGAAGAGAGACCCAGTACTTC
NA	TRBV12-3/TRBV12-4	TRBJ1-3	NA	CASTLGRTPGNTIYF	TGTGCCAGCACTTTGGGGAGGACTCCTGGAAACACCATATATTTT
many	TRBV20-1	TRBJ1-1	TRBD1	CSARDRQGATEAFF	TGCAGTGCTAGAGATCGACAGGGGGCAACTGAAGCTTTCTTT
few	TRBV28	TRBJ1-4	TRBD1	CASSAPGQIATNEKLFF	TGTGCCAGCAGTGCTCCGGGACAGATAGCAACTAATGAAAAACTGTTTTTT
few	TRBV12-3/TRBV12-4	TRBJ1-4	NA	CASSLGPREKLFF	TGTGCCAGCAGTTTAGGCCCAAGGGAAAAACTGTTTTTT
few	TRBV7-2	TRBJ2-5	TRBD2	CASSGWGGQETQYF	TGTGCCAGCAGCGGTTGGGGGGGCCAAGAGACCCAGTACTTC
NA	TRBV7-3	TRBJ2-5	NA	CASSTRGSETQYF	TGTGCCAGCAGTACAAGGGGCTCGGAGACCCAGTACTTC
few	TRBV9	TRBJ2-6	NA	CASSVDPGANVLTF	TGTGCCAGCAGCGTAGATCCCGGGGCCAACGTCCTGACTTTC
NA	TRBV30	TRBJ1-5	TRBD1	CAWSGRQGNQPQHF	TGTGCCTGGAGTGGACGACAGGGGAATCAGCCCCAGCATTTT
NA	TRBV18	TRBJ2-7	TRBD1	CASSPISGQVVREQYF	TGTGCCAGCTCACCGATCTCGGGACAGGTTGTGCGCGAGCAGTACTTC
NA	TRBV18	TRBJ2-1	NA	CASSTPYINSYNEQFF	TGTGCCAGCTCCACGCCTTATATCAACTCCTACAATGAGCAGTTCTTC
NA	TRBV11-2	TRBJ1-6	NA	CASSLVRESNSPLHF	TGTGCCAGCAGCTTAGTGCGGGAGTCAAATTCACCCCTCCACTTT
NA	TRBV20-1	TRBJ1-1	NA	CSARRNTEAFF	TGCAGTGCACGGAGAAACACTGAAGCTTTCTTT
NA	TRBV7-2	TRBJ1-3	NA	CATRNSGRNTIYF	TGTGCCACACGAAACTCCGGGCGAAACACCATATATTTT
NA	TRBV12-3/TRBV12-4	TRBJ1-2	NA	CASTSGPRGDGYTF	TGTGCCAGCACCTCGGGACCGCGAGGCGATGGCTACACCTTC
few	TRBV2	TRBJ2-5	NA	CASSRVGDSAETQYF	TGTGCCAGCAGCCGGGTCGGGGATTCGGCAGAGACCCAGTACTTC
few	TRBV20-1	TRBJ1-1	NA	CSAIKNTEAFF	TGCAGTGCTATAAAGAACACTGAAGCTTTCTTT
few	TRBV20-1	TRBJ2-1	TRBD2	CSARWAGVLGNEQFF	TGCAGTGCTCGGTGGGCGGGGGTCCTGGGTAATGAGCAGTTCTTC
NA	TRBV20-1	TRBJ1-5	TRBD1	CSAQLRDRNQPQHF	TGCAGTGCTCAACTCCGGGACAGGAATCAGCCCCAGCATTTT
few	TRBV7-9	TRBJ2-3	NA	CASSLAGAADTQYF	TGTGCCAGCAGCTTAGCGGGAGCGGCAGATACGCAGTATTTT
NA	TRBV4-1	TRBJ2-5	NA	CASSQSRGGGTQYF	TGCGCCAGCAGCCAGAGCCGCGGGGGCGGAACCCAGTACTTC
few	TRBV7-2	TRBJ2-7	TRBD1	CASSQGTGASSYEQYF	TGCGCCAGCAGCCAAGGGACAGGGGCGAGCTCCTACGAGCAGTACTTC
few	TRBV5-1	TRBJ2-7	TRBD1	CASSWGQGPYEQYF	TGCGCCAGCAGCTGGGGACAGGGCCCCTACGAGCAGTACTTC
NA	TRBV21-1	TRBJ2-3	NA	CASSTDRGRTDTQYF	TGTGCCAGCAGCACGGACAGGGGGAGGACAGATACGCAGTATTTT
many	TRBV9	TRBJ2-2	NA	CASSVRSHGAGELFF	TGTGCCAGCAGCGTCCGAAGTCACGGGGCCGGGGAGCTGTTTTTT
NA	TRBV2	TRBJ1-1	NA	CASVPGRNTEAFF	TGTGCCAGCGTTCCCGGGAGGAACACTGAAGCTTTCTTT
medium-sized	TRBV15	TRBJ2-5	NA	CATSSGFGTGETQYF	TGTGCCACCAGCAGCGGCTTCGGGACTGGAGAGACCCAGTACTTC
NA	TRBV7-8	TRBJ2-7	TRBD2	CASSPWGGRDEQYF	TGTGCCAGCAGCCCTTGGGGGGGTAGGGACGAGCAGTACTTC
few	TRBV7-3	TRBJ2-3	TRBD2	CASSIGTSGGPTDTQYF	TGTGCCAGCAGCATCGGGACTAGCGGGGGTCCAACAGATACGCAGTATTTT
few	TRBV23-1	TRBJ1-4	TRBD1	CARKGYRGEDEKLFF	TGCGCCAGGAAAGGATACAGGGGGGAGGATGAAAAACTGTTTTTT
few	TRBV4-1	TRBJ1-2	NA	CASSPLGVANNYGYTF	TGCGCCAGCAGCCCCCTAGGGGTAGCTAATAACTATGGCTACACCTTC
many	TRBV4-2	TRBJ2-1	TRBD2	CASSQDLREGRDEQFF	TGTGCCAGCAGCCAAGATCTCCGGGAGGGCCGGGATGAGCAGTTCTTC
many	TRBV7-8	TRBJ1-2	NA	CASSRDDRVLTF	TGTGCCAGCAGTCGAGATGACCGAGTACTAACCTTC
NA	TRBV28	TRBJ2-7	TRBD2	CASSLSRGLAAYEQYF	TGTGCCAGCAGTTTATCCAGGGGACTAGCGGCATACGAGCAGTACTTC
few	TRBV7-9	TRBJ1-2	NA	CASSLQFWGMGTNYGYTF	TGTGCCAGCAGCCTCCAGTTTTGGGGGATGGGGACTAACTATGGCTACACCTTC
many	TRBV5-1	TRBJ2-5	NA	CASSSYEVQETQYF	TGCGCCAGCAGCTCATACGAGGTTCAAGAGACCCAGTACTTC
many	TRBV7-9	TRBJ2-5	NA	CASSVDRETQYF	TGTGCCAGCAGCGTCGACAGAGAGACCCAGTACTTC
NA	TRBV7-9	TRBJ1-1	NA	CATGGLGTEAFF	TGTGCCACCGGGGGGTTGGGGACTGAAGCTTTCTTT
NA	TRBV7-9	TRBJ1-2	NA	CASSRPDPRGAYGYTF	TGTGCCAGCAGCCGGCCTGACCCCAGAGGAGCTTATGGCTACACCTTC
NA	TRBV7-9	TRBJ2-3	TRBD2	CASDRGLLADQLTGTDTQYF	TGTGCCAGCGACCGAGGCCTCCTAGCGGATCAGCTGACCGGCACAGATACGCAGTATTTT
NA	TRBV30	TRBJ1-2	TRBD1	CAWSSTGEDGYTF	TGTGCCTGGAGTTCGACAGGGGAGGATGGCTACACCTTC
NA	TRBV6-5	TRBJ2-6	NA	CASSLGQGANVLTF	TGTGCCAGCAGCCTGGGGCAGGGGGCCAACGTCCTGACTTTC
many	TRBV6-5	TRBJ2-7	NA	CASRVPGRPYEQYF	TGTGCCAGCAGGGTCCCGGGTCGGCCCTACGAGCAGTACTTC
NA	TRBV4-3	TRBJ2-7	TRBD1	CASSQSGQESEQYF	TGCGCCAGCAGCCAATCGGGACAGGAGTCCGAGCAGTACTTC
NA	TRBV4-1	TRBJ1-2	NA	CASSQESFAGTRPGYTF	TGCGCCAGCAGCCAAGAGTCCTTCGCCGGGACACGGCCCGGCTACACCTTC
NA	TRBV15	TRBJ2-7	TRBD1	CATSRDQNRGEQYF	TGTGCCACCAGCAGAGATCAAAACAGGGGCGAGCAGTACTTC
few	TRBV7-9	TRBJ2-7	NA	CASSFTGEGYEQYF	TGTGCCAGCAGCTTTACAGGGGAGGGGTACGAGCAGTACTTC
NA	TRBV12-3/TRBV12-4	TRBJ2-1	NA	CASSPGTPSKFF	TGTGCCAGCAGCCCCGGGACACCCAGCAAATTCTTC
NA	TRBV9	TRBJ2-6	NA	CASSVEGRWAGANVLTF	TGTGCCAGCAGCGTAGAGGGGCGTTGGGCTGGGGCCAACGTCCTGACTTTC
few	TRBV12-3/TRBV12-4	TRBJ2-7	NA	CASSLSPGAREQYF	TGTGCCAGCAGTTTAAGTCCGGGGGCACGCGAGCAGTACTTC
NA	TRBV20-1	TRBJ2-3	NA	CSASFTRTSTDTQYF	TGCAGTGCTAGTTTCACGCGGACAAGCACAGATACGCAGTATTTT
few	TRBV4-1	TRBJ1-2	NA	CASSQDPGGHGYTF	TGCGCCAGCAGCCAAGATCCTGGGGGGCACGGCTACACCTTC
NA	TRBV19	TRBJ1-1	NA	CASRGRGEYGGQGEAFF	TGTGCCAGTAGGGGTAGGGGGGAGTATGGAGGTCAAGGTGAAGCTTTCTTT
NA	TRBV24-1	TRBJ1-2	NA	CATSDHNRGYTF	TGTGCCACCAGTGATCACAATAGGGGCTACACCTTC
NA	TRBV11-2	TRBJ2-3	NA	CASSSGTATSTDTQYF	TGTGCCAGCAGCTCGGGGACTGCAACTAGCACAGATACGCAGTATTTT
NA	TRBV3-1	TRBJ2-5	TRBD2	CASAGGSQETQYF	TGTGCCAGCGCGGGGGGGTCGCAAGAGACCCAGTACTTC
NA	TRBV18	TRBJ2-7	NA	CASSPRQGNSGEQYF	TGTGCCAGCTCACCGAGGCAGGGGAATTCGGGCGAGCAGTACTTC
few	TRBV7-2	TRBJ1-1	TRBD1	CASSLDRVNTEAFF	TGTGCCAGCAGCTTGGACAGGGTGAACACTGAAGCTTTCTTT
few	TRBV20-1	TRBJ1-2	NA	CSAHLQGYSYTF	TGCAGTGCTCACCTGCAGGGGTATAGCTACACCTTC